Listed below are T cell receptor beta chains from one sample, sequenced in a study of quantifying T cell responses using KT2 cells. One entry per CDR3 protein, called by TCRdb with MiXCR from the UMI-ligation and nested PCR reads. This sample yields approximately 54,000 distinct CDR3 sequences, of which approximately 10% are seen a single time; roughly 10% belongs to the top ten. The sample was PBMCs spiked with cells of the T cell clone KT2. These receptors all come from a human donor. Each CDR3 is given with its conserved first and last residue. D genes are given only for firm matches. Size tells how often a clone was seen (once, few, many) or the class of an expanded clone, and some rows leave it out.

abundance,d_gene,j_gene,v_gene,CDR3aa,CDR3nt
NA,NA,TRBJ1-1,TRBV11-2,CASSRSRRETEAFF,TGTGCCAGCAGCCGTTCGAGGAGGGAAACTGAAGCTTTCTTT
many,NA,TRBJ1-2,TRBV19,CASSTAFVGGYTF,TGTGCCAGTAGTACGGCCTTCGTTGGTGGCTACACCTTC
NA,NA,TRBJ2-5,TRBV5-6,CASSFDYQETQYF,TGTGCCAGCAGCTTTGACTACCAAGAGACCCAGTACTTC
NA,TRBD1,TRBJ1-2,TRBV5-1,CASSPRDRHYGYTF,TGCGCCAGCAGCCCGAGGGACAGACACTATGGCTACACCTTC
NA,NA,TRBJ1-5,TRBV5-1,CASSLGEGYQPQHF,TGCGCCAGCAGCTTGGGGGAGGGGTATCAGCCCCAGCATTTT
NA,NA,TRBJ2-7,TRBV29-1,CSVVVNLAYEQYF,TGCAGCGTTGTTGTGAACCTCGCCTACGAGCAGTACTTC
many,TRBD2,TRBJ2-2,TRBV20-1,CSATSGRGTGELFF,TGCAGTGCCACTAGCGGGAGGGGCACCGGGGAGCTGTTTTTT
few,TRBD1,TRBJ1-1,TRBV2,CASKDRENTEAFF,TGTGCCAGCAAGGACAGGGAGAACACTGAAGCTTTCTTT
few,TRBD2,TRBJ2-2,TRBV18,CASSPFGGLNTGELFF,TGTGCCAGCTCACCCTTCGGGGGGTTGAACACCGGGGAGCTGTTTTTT
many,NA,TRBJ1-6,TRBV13,CASSSSRRNSPLHF,TGTGCCAGCAGCTCCAGCAGGCGGAATTCACCCCTCCACTTT
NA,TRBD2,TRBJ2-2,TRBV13,CASSLAGVLAGELFF,TGTGCCAGCAGCCTAGCGGGAGTATTGGCCGGGGAGCTGTTTTTT
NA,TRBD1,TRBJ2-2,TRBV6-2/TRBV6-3,CASSSRTGITGELFF,TGTGCCAGCAGTTCCAGGACAGGGATAACCGGGGAGCTGTTTTTT
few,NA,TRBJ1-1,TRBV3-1,CASSLGVVGNTEAFF,TGTGCCAGCAGCCTGGGGGTGGTGGGGAACACTGAAGCTTTCTTT
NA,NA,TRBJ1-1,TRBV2,CASREEEENTEAFF,TGTGCCAGCAGGGAAGAGGAAGAGAACACTGAAGCTTTCTTT
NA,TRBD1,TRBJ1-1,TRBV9,CASSEGQGGTEAFF,TGTGCCAGCAGCGAAGGACAGGGGGGGACTGAAGCTTTCTTT
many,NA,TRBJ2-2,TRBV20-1,CSASGIGAGELFF,TGCAGTGCTAGCGGGATCGGCGCCGGGGAGCTGTTTTTT
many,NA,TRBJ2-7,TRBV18,CASSPSRRGSSYEQYF,TGTGCCAGCTCACCTAGTCGGCGGGGAAGCTCCTACGAGCAGTACTTC
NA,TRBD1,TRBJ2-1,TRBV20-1,CSAAPGTGSYNEQFF,TGCAGTGCGGCACCCGGGACAGGCTCCTACAATGAGCAGTTCTTC
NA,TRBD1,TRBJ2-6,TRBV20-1,CSARGDRGSGANVLTF,TGCAGTGCCCGAGGGGACAGAGGCTCTGGGGCCAACGTCCTGACTTTC
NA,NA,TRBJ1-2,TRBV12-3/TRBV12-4,CASRNSDTRSGGYTF,TGTGCCAGCAGAAACTCGGACACCCGGTCGGGGGGCTACACCTTC
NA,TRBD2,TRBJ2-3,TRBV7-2,CASSLVPSGRPDTQYF,TGTGCCAGCAGCTTAGTCCCTAGCGGGAGACCAGATACGCAGTATTTT
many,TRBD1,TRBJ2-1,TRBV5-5,CASSSSSTGYNEQFF,TGTGCCAGCAGCTCAAGTTCGACAGGGTACAATGAGCAGTTCTTC
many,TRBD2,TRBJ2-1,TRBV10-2,CASTGTSWDEQFF,TGCGCCAGCACCGGGACTAGTTGGGATGAGCAGTTCTTC
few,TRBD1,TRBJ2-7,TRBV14,CASSYWDRPYEQYF,TGTGCCAGCAGCTACTGGGACAGACCTTACGAGCAGTACTTC
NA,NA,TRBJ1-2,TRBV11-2,CASSLVDFGYTF,TGTGCCAGCAGCTTAGTGGATTTTGGCTACACCTTC
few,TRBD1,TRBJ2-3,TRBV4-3,CASSSGTGGPDTQYF,TGCGCCAGTTCTTCCGGGACAGGGGGCCCAGATACGCAGTATTTT
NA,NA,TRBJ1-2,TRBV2,CASSSRTGGNYGYTF,TGTGCCAGCAGTTCACGGACGGGTGGAAACTATGGCTACACCTTC
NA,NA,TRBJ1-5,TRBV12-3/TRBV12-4,CASSLFRGQPQHF,TGTGCCAGCAGTTTATTCAGGGGTCAGCCCCAGCATTTT
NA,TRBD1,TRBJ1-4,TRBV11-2,CASSLTQGAGGEKLFF,TGTGCCAGCAGCTTAACACAGGGGGCAGGAGGTGAAAAACTGTTTTTT
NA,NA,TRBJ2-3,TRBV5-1,CASSLRGPSTDTQYF,TGCGCCAGCAGCTTAAGGGGCCCGAGCACAGATACGCAGTATTTT
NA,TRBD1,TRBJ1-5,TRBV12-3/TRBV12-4,CASRPGGSNQPQHF,TGTGCCAGCAGGCCAGGGGGTAGCAATCAGCCCCAGCATTTT
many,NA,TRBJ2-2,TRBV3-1,CASSRGLGGELFF,TGTGCCAGCAGCCGAGGACTCGGCGGGGAGCTGTTTTTT
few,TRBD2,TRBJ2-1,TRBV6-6,CASDPRGAGGWWDEQFF,TGTGCCAGCGACCCCCGAGGGGCGGGGGGATGGTGGGATGAGCAGTTCTTC
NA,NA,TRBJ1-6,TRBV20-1,CSANSGTLDNSPLHF,TGCAGTGCAAACTCCGGGACACTAGATAATTCACCCCTCCACTTT
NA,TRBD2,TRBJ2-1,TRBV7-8,CASSPGTSGGNEQFF,TGTGCCAGCAGTCCGGGGACTAGCGGGGGCAATGAGCAGTTCTTC
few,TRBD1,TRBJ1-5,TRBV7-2,CASSSRTGGVQPQHF,TGTGCCAGCAGCTCGCGAACAGGGGGCGTTCAGCCCCAGCATTTT
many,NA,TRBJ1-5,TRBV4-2,CASSRDGNQPQHF,TGTGCCAGCAGCCGTGATGGGAATCAGCCCCAGCATTTT
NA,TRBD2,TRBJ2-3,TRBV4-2,CASSPGLAGEADTQYF,TGTGCCAGCAGCCCGGGACTAGCGGGAGAGGCAGATACGCAGTATTTT
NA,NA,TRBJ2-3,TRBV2,CASEETSSTDTQYF,TGTGCCAGCGAGGAGACGAGTAGCACAGATACGCAGTATTTT
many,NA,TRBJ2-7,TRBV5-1,CASSLDIHRTTYEQYF,TGCGCCAGCAGCTTAGACATTCATAGGACAACCTACGAGCAGTACTTC
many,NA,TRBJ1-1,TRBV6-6,CASSYVRQGNTEAFF,TGTGCCAGCAGTTACGTTCGGCAGGGTAACACTGAAGCTTTCTTT
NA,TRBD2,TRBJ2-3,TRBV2,CASSSSGRAQDTQYF,TGTGCCAGCAGTTCTAGCGGGAGGGCCCAAGATACGCAGTATTTT
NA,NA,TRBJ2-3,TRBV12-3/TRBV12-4,CASSFLGDTQYF,TGTGCCAGCAGTTTTTTGGGAGATACGCAGTATTTT
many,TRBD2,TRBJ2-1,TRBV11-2,CASSWTSSYNEQFF,TGTGCCAGCAGTTGGACTAGCTCCTACAATGAGCAGTTCTTC
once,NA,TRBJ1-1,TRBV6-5,CASLARVSNTEASF,TGTGCCAGCTTAGCCCGGGTTTCAAACACTGAAGCTTCCTTT
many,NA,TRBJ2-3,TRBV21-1,CASSPAHLFGDTQYF,TGTGCCAGCAGCCCAGCCCACCTATTTGGGGATACGCAGTATTTT
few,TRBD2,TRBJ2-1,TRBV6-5,CASSYSRTSAALEQFF,TGTGCCAGCAGTTACTCGCGGACTAGCGCCGCCCTTGAGCAGTTCTTC
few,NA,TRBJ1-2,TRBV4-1,CASSSAGGYTF,TGCGCCAGCAGCTCGGCGGGGGGCTACACCTTC
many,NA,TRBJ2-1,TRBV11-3,CASSLDPGASSYNEQFF,TGTGCCAGCAGCTTAGACCCCGGGGCCAGCTCCTACAATGAGCAGTTCTTC
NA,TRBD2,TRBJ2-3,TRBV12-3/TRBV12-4,CASSLRLALAGGDTQYF,TGTGCCAGCAGTTTACGCCTGGCACTAGCGGGTGGAGATACGCAGTATTTT
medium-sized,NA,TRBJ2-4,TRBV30,CAWRQAKNIQYF,TGTGCCTGGAGACAGGCCAAAAACATTCAGTACTTC
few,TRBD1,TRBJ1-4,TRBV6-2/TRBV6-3,CASSPGQGREKLFF,TGTGCCAGCAGTCCGGGACAGGGGAGAGAAAAACTGTTTTTT
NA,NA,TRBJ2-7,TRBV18,CASSPGASLLNYEQYF,TGTGCCAGCTCACCAGGGGCTAGCCTCCTCAACTACGAGCAGTACTTC
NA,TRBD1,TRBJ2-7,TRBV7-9,CASSPVDRGNYEQYF,TGTGCCAGCAGCCCGGTGGACAGGGGGAACTACGAGCAGTACTTC
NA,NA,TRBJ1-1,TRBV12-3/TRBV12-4,CASSPLGVGAFF,TGTGCCAGCAGTCCCCTCGGGGTTGGAGCTTTCTTT
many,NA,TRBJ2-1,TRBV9,CASSLGAVGEQFF,TGTGCCAGCAGCCTAGGAGCCGTTGGTGAGCAGTTCTTC
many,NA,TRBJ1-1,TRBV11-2,CASSSAWGTEAFF,TGTGCCAGCAGCTCCGCCTGGGGCACTGAAGCTTTCTTT
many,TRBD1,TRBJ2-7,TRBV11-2,CASSLPVTGRGEQYF,TGTGCCAGCAGCTTACCTGTGACAGGGCGAGGGGAGCAGTACTTC